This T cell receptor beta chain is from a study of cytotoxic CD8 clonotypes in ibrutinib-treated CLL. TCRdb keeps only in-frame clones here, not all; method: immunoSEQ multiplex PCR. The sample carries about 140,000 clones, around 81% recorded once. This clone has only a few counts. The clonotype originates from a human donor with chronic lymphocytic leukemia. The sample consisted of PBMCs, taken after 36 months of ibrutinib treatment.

The CDR3 sequence is CASSESVNGKLFF. In nucleotides, the CDR3 is TGCGCCAGCAGTGAGTCTGTGAATGGGAAACTGTTTTTT. The V gene is TRBV10-1, the J gene TRBJ1-4; D call uncertain. V lost 0 bases to trimming and J lost 11 bases, with 10 bases between them. This CDR3 contains 13 residues. Germline CDR1 and CDR2: WNHNN and SYGVQD (reference sequence).